The source of this TCR beta chain is a study of cytotoxic CD8 clonotypes in ibrutinib-treated CLL. Study background: Patient counts were approximately 12 relapsed/refractory, roughly 15 treatment-naive and 17 to 18 IGHV unmutated. Among responders, approximately 24 were partial and 2 complete; after median roughly 68 months, about 15 stayed remitted and around twelve progressed.

Study outcomes and limitations: Clonality rose at ibrutinib response, held steady in sustained remission, and fell toward baseline at progression.

Sequenced by immunoSEQ multiplex PCR; TCRdb stores in-frame clones only, minus some. Here the sample spans around 150,000 clones, roughly 84% being singletons. This clone was seen at least ten times. The antigen is not known. This sequence was found in a human donor with chronic lymphocytic leukemia. The sample in question was PBMCs, obtained at disease progression, from a patient treated with ibrutinib.

DNA of the CDR3: TGTGCCAGCACCCTCCTTGGGACAGGGTTCAGCGAGCAGTACTTC. Protein product: CASTLLGTGFSEQYF. The chain couples TRBV6-5 to TRBJ2-7; TRBD1 aligns across 9 bases. This CDR3 contains 15 residues. J was trimmed by 6 bases and V by 7 bases; bases with no gene match: 13. CDR1 MNHEY and CDR2 SVGAGI come from the germline V gene.